The 6 T cell receptor beta chains below were found in one sample sequenced in a study of CD8+CD57+ T cells in acquired aplastic anemia (dated by TCRdb to the late 2010s). This sample was sequenced with an Illumina HiSeq 2000. Genomic DNA was used as template for profiling of TCR beta VDJ combinations and CDR3 sequences. TCRdb took the public reads, trimmed them with fastp at Q25, ran MiXCR for clone calling and kept in-frame beta chains. Rows with one shared CDR3 protein collapse into an entry with the most common genes and DNA. The sample table shows a few hundred thousand distinct CDR3 sequences, and around 32% are seen once. The top ten clones comprise 1% to 1.3% of the sample. The material sequenced was sorted CD4+, CD8+, or CD8+CD57+ T cells (not recorded which) from PBMCs. The source of these receptors is a human donor in good health, serving as a control.

The chain links TRBV6-1 to TRBJ2-7; D unclear. The germline V and J ends were trimmed by 3 bases and 2 bases, with 8 bases remaining between them. The germline gives CDR1 MNHNS, CDR2 SASEGT. The CDR3 length is 13 residues. The CDR3 DNA follows: TGTGCCAGCAGTGAGATCAGCGCCTACGAGCAGTACTTC. The encoded protein is CASSEISAYEQYF.

V usage is TRBV29-1 and J usage is TRBJ2-5; 7 positions match TRBD2. The CDR3 runs 15 residues. Germline assignment: CDR1 SQVTM and CDR2 ANQGSEA. The V segment lost 3 bases and the J segment 4 bases; nucleotides outside the gene matches: 11. The CDR3, as DNA: TGCAGCGTTGACCGAGGGGATAGCGGGCGAGAGACCCAGTACTTC. Its translation: CSVDRGDSGRETQYF.

Many counts were recorded for this clonotype. V is TRBV20-1 and J is TRBJ2-3; 8 bases are a match to TRBD1. The CDR3 loop spans 15 amino acids. Germline V lookup: CDR1 DFQATT, CDR2 SNEGSKA (reference sequence). The V gene end was trimmed by 0 bases and the J gene end by 7 bases; junction bases not matched to a gene: 9. CDR3 nucleotide sequence: TGCAGTGCTAGAGATAGGACAGGGACAAGGAATACGCAGTATTTT. It is translated as CSARDRTGTRNTQYF.

The table lists this clonotype with many counts. The rearrangement joins TRBV2 to TRBJ2-5, with 10 bases matching TRBD2. V was clipped by 4 bases and J by 5 bases; unmatched bases: 7. The CDR3 is 15 amino acids. Germline V gene data show CDR1 as SNHLY and CDR2 as FYNNEI. CDR3 region: CASSALSGGAETQYF. The CDR3 DNA follows: TGTGCCAGCAGTGCTCTCAGCGGGGGGGCTGAGACCCAGTACTTC.

This chain joins TRBV27 and TRBJ2-5; the match to TRBD2 covers 11 bases. V lost 2 bases to trimming and J lost 2 bases; unmatched junction nucleotides: 13. CDR1 is MNHEY, CDR2 SMNVEV, per germline (reference sequence). This CDR3 has 19 residues. CDR3 nucleotide sequence: TGTGCCAGCAGTTTAGGTCCTCCTCTAGCGGGGGGTCATCAAGAGACCCAGTACTTC. Translating it yields CASSLGPPLAGGHQETQYF.

The V call is TRBV29-1, the J call TRBJ2-7; 8 bases are a match to TRBD1. Per the germline V gene, CDR1 is SQVTM and CDR2 is ANQGSEA. The CDR3 is 12 amino acids. Trimming took 4 bases from V and 5 from J; bases not matched to a gene: 4. CDR3 protein: CSVVGQGHEQYF. The CDR3 coding sequence is TGCAGCGTTGTAGGACAGGGCCACGAGCAGTACTTC.